The 19 T cell receptor beta chains below come from one sample, sequenced in a study of cytomegalovirus exposure and HLA in healthy donors. Researchers ran the PCR with 60 Vbeta and 13 Jbeta primers. Profiling relied on immunoSEQ multiplex PCR, and the TCRdb table lists in-frame clones only, not all of them. The table records over 150,000 clones, about three quarters of them present only once. The sample taken for sequencing was PBMCs. The source is a man between 18 and 35 years old in good health and CMV-seronegative.

This chain uses TRBV7-8 with TRBJ1-1; D gene uncertain. The V gene's germline CDR1 is SGHVS and CDR2 FQNEAQ. The CDR3 runs to 14 residues. V was trimmed by 3 bases and J by 0 bases, leaving 8 bases between them. The chain's CDR3 is CASSLPGMNTEAFF. DNA of the CDR3: TGTGCCAGCAGCTTGCCGGGGATGAACACTGAAGCTTTCTTT.

This chain joins TRBV7-9 and TRBJ2-1; 8 bases are a match to TRBD2. The V segment lost 5 bases and the J segment 4 bases; nucleotides outside the gene matches: 16. In germline, CDR1 is SEHNR, CDR2 FQNEAQ (reference sequence). The CDR3 is made up of 18 amino acids. The CDR3 bases are TGTGCCAGCAGCCAAGCTTGGGGCCTAGCGGGCAGGTACAATGAGCAGTTCTTC. Residues: CASSQAWGLAGRYNEQFF.

The chain has TRBV6-1 and TRBJ2-7, with no clear D. CDR1 MNHNS and CDR2 SASEGT come from the germline V gene. The V end was cut by 6 bases, the J end by 1 base, with 4 bases between. This CDR3 comprises 11 residues. CDR3 DNA sequence: TGTGCCAGCAGGAGTTCCTACGAGCAGTACTTC. As protein: CASRSSYEQYF.

The rearrangement links TRBV29-1 to TRBJ2-3; tentatively, D is TRBD2 (7 bases). The CDR3 loop spans 17 amino acids. Germline CDR1 SQVTM, CDR2 ANQGSEA. Trimming stripped 4 bases from V and 5 bases from J, with 25 bases between. This CDR3 reads CSVGGGRGIVEVDTQYF. In nucleotides, the CDR3 is TGCAGCGTTGGGGGGGGCAGGGGCATCGTTGAGGTAGATACGCAGTATTTT.

This chain joins TRBV7-2 and TRBJ2-1; TRBD2 agrees at 11 bases. Germline CDR1 SGHTA, CDR2 FQGNSA. V lost 8 bases, J lost 2 bases, and 11 bases stayed unmatched. The CDR3 is made up of 17 amino acids. The CDR3 DNA is TGTGCCAGCCCGGAACTAGCGGGAGAAAGGCCCTACAATGAGCAGTTCTTC. Its translation is CASPELAGERPYNEQFF.

CDR3 DNA sequence: TGTGCCAGCAGGAGGACAGCAACTAATGAAAAACTGTTTTTT. Its translation: CASRRTATNEKLFF. V usage is TRBV6-4 and J usage is TRBJ1-4; perhaps TRBD1 as D (6 bases). In germline, CDR1 is MRHNA, CDR2 SNTAGT. CDR3 size: 14 residues. Trimming took 6 bases from V and 0 from J, leaving 8 bases between them.

The chain joins TRBV7-2 to TRBJ2-7, with 7 nucleotides matching TRBD2. Germline CDR1 and CDR2: SGHTA and FQGNSA. CDR3 length: 14 amino acids. Trimming cost V 5 bases and J 4 bases; bases outside gene matches: 8. As DNA, the CDR3 is TGTGCCAGCAGCCTAGAGCGGGGCCTGTACGAGCAGTACTTC. Protein product: CASSLERGLYEQYF. Full variable domain (outside the CDR3, taken from reference TRBV7-2 and TRBJ2-7): GAGVSQSPSNKVTEKGKDVELRCDPISGHTALYWYRQSLGQGLEFLIYFQGNSAPDKSGLPSDRFSAERTGGSVSTLTIQRTQQEDSAVYLCASSLERGLYEQYFGPGTRLTVT.

This clone showed up just once. The chain uses TRBV4-1 and TRBJ2-7, with 7 positions matching TRBD1. Germline-derived CDR1 and CDR2 are MGHRA and YSYEKL. V trimming: 4 bases; J trimming: 5 bases; junction bases outside the gene matches: 17. This CDR3 spans 17 amino acids. The CDR3 here is CASSPDSTGSVVDEQYF. For the CDR3, the DNA is TGCGCCAGCAGCCCCGACTCGACAGGGTCAGTCGTCGACGAGCAGTACTTC.

The chain employs TRBV2 and TRBJ2-7, with 8 positions matching TRBD2. CDR3 length equals 13 residues. Germline CDR1 is SNHLY and CDR2 is FYNNEI. Trimming cost V 1 base and J 4 bases; bases outside gene matches: 0. The chain's CDR3 is CASSEGLAYEQYF. CDR3 coding DNA: TGTGCCAGCAGTGAAGGACTAGCGTACGAGCAGTACTTC.

This sequence joins TRBV19 and TRBJ2-1; perhaps TRBD2 as D (6 bases). The CDR3 spans 16 residues. V was clipped by 1 base and J by 8 bases, with 18 bases between them. CDR1 and CDR2 (germline): LNHDA, SQIVND (reference sequence). CDR3 amino acids: CASSIAAGPGGYEQFF. The CDR3 DNA follows: TGTGCCAGTAGTATAGCCGCGGGACCGGGTGGATATGAGCAGTTCTTC.

V is TRBV4-1 and J is TRBJ1-1, with TRBD1 identical over 9 bases. V dropped 2 bases and J dropped 6; count of bases not matched to a gene: 10. The germline V gene encodes CDR1 MGHRA and CDR2 YSYEKL. This CDR3 is 16 amino acids long. Written as DNA, the CDR3 is TGCGCCAGCAGCCAACTCCTCCGGGACAGGGCCCCTGAAGCTTTCTTT. This sequence encodes CASSQLLRDRAPEAFF.

The gene calls are TRBV7-9 and TRBJ2-7; 12 bases map to TRBD1. V was pared by 5 bases and J by 6 bases, with 11 bases of the junction left unmatched. Germline-derived CDR1 and CDR2 are SEHNR and FQNEAQ (reference sequence). The CDR3 contains 16 residues. The CDR3 region is CASSLPGTGGVGEQYF. As DNA, the CDR3 is TGTGCCAGCAGCCTACCCGGGACAGGGGGCGTGGGCGAGCAGTACTTC.

Here the CDR3 reads CASSLRQGTRPQHF. The CDR3 bases are TGTGCCAGCAGTCTGAGACAGGGGACCCGGCCCCAGCATTTT. This chain joins TRBV28 and TRBJ1-5; 8 positions agree with TRBD1. Per germline, CDR1 MDHEN and CDR2 SYDVKM. With 5 bases clipped from V and 9 bases from J, the junction kept 9 bases outside the gene matches. The CDR3 contains 14 residues. The full variable domain, rest sourced from reference TRBV28 and TRBJ1-5, is DVKVTQSSRYLVKRTGEKVFLECVQDMDHENMFWYRQDPGLGLRLIYFSYDVKMKEKGDIPEGYSVSREKKERFSLILESASTNQTSMYLCASSLRQGTRPQHFGDGTRLSIL.

DNA for the CDR3: TGTGCCAGCAGGGGCGGGACTAGTGGGGAGACCCAGTACTTC. Encoded protein: CASRGGTSGETQYF. V is TRBV6-1 and J is TRBJ2-5; 8 positions agree with TRBD2. CDR3 length: 14 residues. Per the germline V gene, CDR1 is MNHNS and CDR2 is SASEGT. V lost 6 bases, J lost 5 bases, and 8 bases stayed unmatched.

This rearrangement joins TRBV6-6 to TRBJ1-1, with no clear D. The CDR3 runs to 16 residues. The V gene lost 0 bases and the J gene lost 3 bases, with 14 bases spanning the gap. Germline V CDR1 and CDR2: MNHNY, SVGAGI (reference sequence). The CDR3 DNA sequence: TGTGCCAGCAGTTACTCGGGTGCGGGGTCCCACACTGAAGCTTTCTTT. This sequence encodes CASSYSGAGSHTEAFF.

This sequence joins TRBV5-6 and TRBJ1-1; D ambiguous. Trimming removed 4 bases at V and 3 bases at J, with 10 bases between. In germline, CDR1 is SGHDT, CDR2 YYEEEE. The CDR3 spans 13 residues. The CDR3 DNA reads TGTGCCAGCAGCCCGAGGCCCGACACTGAAGCTTTCTTT. Translating it yields CASSPRPDTEAFF.

The genes are TRBV25-1 and TRBJ2-3, with 7 bases that match TRBD2. The CDR3 is made up of 16 amino acids. The V and J ends lost 3 bases and 2 bases, in that order; junction bases with no gene match: 8. Germline V gene lookup returns CDR1 MGHDK and CDR2 SYGVNS. CDR3 protein: CASSDSPSGSTDTQYF. The CDR3 DNA follows: TGTGCCAGCAGTGACTCTCCTAGCGGTTCCACAGATACGCAGTATTTT.

This sequence joins TRBV4-3 and TRBJ2-1; 8 bases match TRBD2. Trimming removed 0 bases from V and 0 bases from J; junction bases left unmatched: 10. CDR1 is LGHNA, CDR2 YSLEER, per germline. This CDR3 comprises 19 residues. CDR3 amino acids: CASSQDNGLAMSSYNEQFF. CDR3 coding DNA: TGCGCCAGCAGCCAAGATAATGGACTAGCTATGAGCTCCTACAATGAGCAGTTCTTC.

The rearrangement joins TRBV5-6 to TRBJ2-3, with a weak D call TRBD2 (6 bases). V lost 2 bases, J lost 6 bases, and 13 bases lay in between. Looked up from germline, CDR1 is SGHDT and CDR2 is YYEEEE. CDR3 length: 14 amino acids. For the CDR3, the DNA is TGTGCCAGCAGCTTCTTGACTAGAGGGGATACGCAGTATTTT. Its protein product is CASSFLTRGDTQYF.